This T cell receptor (beta chain) was sequenced for a study of blood T cells in healthy people across ages. Study-wide findings and caveats: Not knowing donor CMV status may have confounded expanded clonotype changes.

Remarks on this clonotype: The antigen is undetermined.

The length of the CDR3 is 15 residues. The germline gives CDR1 SGHTA, CDR2 FQGTGA. The V and J ends lost 8 bases and 7 bases, in that order; junction bases with no gene match: 13. For the second PCR, which ran for 7 to 11 cycles, a sample-barcoded 5' primer and a J-beta primer mix were used. Each cDNA molecule was tagged by a template-switch adaptor that had 12 random nucleotides. TCRdb passed the 5' RACE reads through MiXCR, listing each CDR3 protein once. The sample consists of 780,000 or so distinct CDR3 sequences, roughly 50% of them appearing once. Sequencing used blood. The gene calls are TRBV7-3 and TRBJ1-4; 7 bases map to TRBD1. This receptor was identified in a man aged 35-49 years in good health. CDR3: CASEIPQGWGEKLFF. CDR3 DNA sequence: TGTGCCAGCGAAATCCCACAGGGGTGGGGTGAAAAACTGTTTTTT.